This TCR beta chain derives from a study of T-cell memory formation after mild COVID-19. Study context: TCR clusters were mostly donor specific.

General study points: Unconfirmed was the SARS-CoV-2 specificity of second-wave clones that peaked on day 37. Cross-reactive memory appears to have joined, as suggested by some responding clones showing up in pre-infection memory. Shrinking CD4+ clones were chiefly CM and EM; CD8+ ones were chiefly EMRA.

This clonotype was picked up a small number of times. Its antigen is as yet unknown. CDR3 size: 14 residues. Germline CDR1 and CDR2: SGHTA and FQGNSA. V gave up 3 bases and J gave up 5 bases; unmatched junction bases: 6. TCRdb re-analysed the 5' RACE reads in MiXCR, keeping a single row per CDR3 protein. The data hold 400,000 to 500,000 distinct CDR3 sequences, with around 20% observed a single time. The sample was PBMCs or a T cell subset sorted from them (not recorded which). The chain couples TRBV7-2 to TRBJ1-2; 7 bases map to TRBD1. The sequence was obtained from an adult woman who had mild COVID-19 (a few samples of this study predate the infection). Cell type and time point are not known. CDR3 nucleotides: TGTGCCAGCAGCTTGGGACAGACACTGTATGGCTACACCTTC. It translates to CASSLGQTLYGYTF.